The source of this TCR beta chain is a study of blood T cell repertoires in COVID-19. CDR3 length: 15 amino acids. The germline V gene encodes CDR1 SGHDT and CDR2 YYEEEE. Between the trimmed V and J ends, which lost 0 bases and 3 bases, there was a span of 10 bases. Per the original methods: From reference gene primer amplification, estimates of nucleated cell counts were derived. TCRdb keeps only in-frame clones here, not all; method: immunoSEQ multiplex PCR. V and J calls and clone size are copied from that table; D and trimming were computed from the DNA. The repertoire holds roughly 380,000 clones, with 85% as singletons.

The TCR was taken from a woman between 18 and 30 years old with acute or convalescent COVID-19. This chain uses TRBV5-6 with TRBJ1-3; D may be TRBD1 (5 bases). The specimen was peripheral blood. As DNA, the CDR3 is TGTGCCAGCAGCTTGGAGTCAGGGTATGGAAACACCATATATTTT. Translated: CASSLESGYGNTIYF.